Below, 24 T cell receptor beta chains from the same sample are listed, as sequenced in a study of blood T cell repertoires in COVID-19. Generated by immunoSEQ multiplex PCR, the TCRdb table keeps only in-frame clones and is missing some. In the table there are 15,000 to 20,000 clones, nearly 90% of which are singletons. Sequences were obtained from peripheral blood. The receptors stem from a human donor in a cohort sampled during active COVID-19.

The J gene is TRBJ1-2, the V gene TRBV11-2; no reliable D call. Germline loops: CDR1 SGHAT, CDR2 FQNNGV. The V and J ends lost 5 bases and 6 bases respectively, with 10 bases between them. This CDR3 has 12 residues. This chain's CDR3 is CASSRWRDGYTF. The CDR3 DNA is TGTGCCAGCAGCCGGTGGAGAGATGGCTACACCTTC.

This chain connects TRBV19 to TRBJ2-7; possibly TRBD2 for D (5 bases). V dropped 3 bases and J dropped 2 bases, with 14 bases sitting between them. CDR3 size: 15 residues. CDR1 and CDR2 (germline): LNHDA, SQIVND (reference sequence). CDR3 in amino acids: CASSITGPGTYEQYF. As DNA, the CDR3 is TGTGCCAGTAGTATCACCGGCCCGGGGACCTACGAGCAGTACTTC.

The chain couples TRBV19 to TRBJ1-5; a weak D match, TRBD1 (5 bases). Per the germline V gene, CDR1 is LNHDA and CDR2 is SQIVND (reference sequence). V gave up 7 bases and J gave up 0 bases, with 13 bases separating them. The CDR3 length is 15 residues. In DNA, the CDR3 is TGTGCCAGTACCTTTTGGGGCAATAGCAATCAGCCCCAGCATTTT. Its translation: CASTFWGNSNQPQHF. The full variable domain, with the rest looked up from reference TRBV19 and TRBJ1-5, is DGGITQSPKYLFRKEGQNVTLSCEQNLNHDAMYWYRQDPGQGLRLIYYSQIVNDFQKGDIAEGYSVSREKKESFPLTVTSAQKNPTAFYLCASTFWGNSNQPQHFGDGTRLSIL.

V usage is TRBV28 and J usage is TRBJ1-5, with a possible D match to TRBD1 (6 bases). Between the trimmed V and J ends, which lost 7 bases and 10 bases, there was a span of 14 bases. The CDR3 runs to 12 residues. Germline loops: CDR1 MDHEN, CDR2 SYDVKM. CDR3 DNA sequence: TGTGCCAGCACCCTCAAAGGGGGACCCCAGCATTTT. Translating it yields CASTLKGGPQHF.

This clone appeared once. J is TRBJ1-5 and V is TRBV2; 8 bases are a match to TRBD1. The CDR3 extends over 16 amino acids. From germline, CDR1 is SNHLY and CDR2 FYNNEI. V shed 6 bases, J shed 0 bases, and the junction held 7 bases outside the gene matches. The CDR3, as DNA: TGTGCCAGCAGGTTTGGGACAGGCGGTAGCAATCAGCCCCAGCATTTT. Protein sequence: CASRFGTGGSNQPQHF.

As concerns this clone: One junction end does not reproduce the germline sequence, and a read error may be involved. This chain connects TRBV19 to TRBJ2-7; 8 bases match TRBD2. This CDR3 contains 18 residues. CDR1 and CDR2 (germline): LNHDA, SQIVND (reference sequence). As DNA, the CDR3 is TGTGCCAATAGTATTGGACGGGGTGTAGCGGGGCGATCCTACGAGCAGTACTTC. This gives the protein CANSIGRGVAGRSYEQYF. The full variable domain, its missing parts supplied by reference TRBV19 and TRBJ2-7, is DGGITQSPKYLFRKEGQNVTLSCEQNLNHDAMYWYRQDPGQGLRLIYYSQIVNDFQKGDIAEGYSVSREKKESFPLTVTSAQKNPTAFYLCANSIGRGVAGRSYEQYFGPGTRLTVT.

The rearrangement joins TRBV5-1 to TRBJ2-2, with 7 bases matching TRBD1. Germline CDR1 is SGHRS and CDR2 is YFSETQ. CDR3 length: 15 residues. V was clipped by 3 bases and J by 1 base; unmatched bases: 3. The CDR3 protein is CASSSRTGNTGELFF. The CDR3 region has the DNA TGCGCCAGCAGCTCCCGGACAGGGAACACCGGGGAGCTGTTTTTT.

The chain links TRBV2 to TRBJ2-3; D is uncertain. Between the trimmed V and J ends, which lost 7 bases and 0 bases, there was a span of 11 bases. Germline V gene lookup returns CDR1 SNHLY and CDR2 FYNNEI. This CDR3 spans 14 amino acids. The CDR3 nucleotides read TGTGCCAGCACTCCAGGCTCTAGCACAGATACGCAGTATTTT. Amino acids: CASTPGSSTDTQYF.

The chain uses TRBV18 and TRBJ2-1; tentative D call: TRBD2 (5 bases). The ends were cut back, 5 bases at V and 5 bases at J, with 19 bases in the middle. CDR1 is KGHSH and CDR2 is LQKENI in the germline V gene. This CDR3 has 16 residues. The CDR3 spells CASSTRLGSMDNEQFF. The DNA for the CDR3 is TGTGCCAGCTCAACACGGCTAGGGAGTATGGACAATGAGCAGTTCTTC.

The rearrangement uses TRBV2 and TRBJ2-2, with D uncertain. The germline V gene encodes CDR1 SNHLY and CDR2 FYNNEI. CDR3 size: 14 residues. The ends were cut back, 4 bases at V and 2 bases at J, with 8 bases in the middle. CDR3 amino acids: CASSVNFNTGELFF. The CDR3 DNA reads as TGTGCCAGCAGTGTCAACTTCAACACCGGGGAGCTGTTTTTT.

The genes are TRBV30 and TRBJ1-1; D gene ambiguous. This CDR3 is built from 8 residues. From germline, CDR1 is GTSNPN and CDR2 SVGIG (reference sequence). Trimming took 8 bases from V and 10 from J, leaving 8 bases between them. The CDR3 DNA follows: TGTGCCCCCCTTCCAGCTTTCTTT. Translating it yields CAPLPAFF.

The CDR3 sequence is CASSSIGTGGRPYNEQFF. Written as DNA, the CDR3 is TGCGCCAGCAGCTCAATAGGGACAGGGGGTCGCCCCTACAATGAGCAGTTCTTC. The V gene is TRBV5-1, the J gene TRBJ2-1, with 11 bases lining up with TRBD1. Germline V gene data show CDR1 as SGHRS and CDR2 as YFSETQ. The CDR3 length is 18 residues. V lost 3 bases, J lost 2 bases, and 10 bases stayed unmatched. Drawing the rest from reference TRBV5-1 and TRBJ2-1, the complete variable domain is KAGVTQTPRYLIKTRGQQVTLSCSPISGHRSVSWYQQTPGQGLQFLFEYFSETQRNKGNFPGRFSGRQFSNSRSEMNVSTLELGDSALYLCASSSIGTGGRPYNEQFFGPGTRLTVL.

This clone has a handful of counts. This chain connects TRBV7-6 to TRBJ2-5; 9 bases agree with TRBD2. The V segment lost 2 bases and the J segment 0 bases; nucleotides outside the gene matches: 7. The germline V gene encodes CDR1 SGHVS and CDR2 FNYEAQ. CDR3 length equals 17 residues. The CDR3 sequence: CASSLRGTSPYQETQYF. CDR3 coding DNA: TGTGCCAGCAGCTTACGGGGGACTAGCCCGTACCAAGAGACCCAGTACTTC.

The chain recombines TRBV19 with TRBJ2-3, with TRBD2 matching over 11 bases. The V gene's germline CDR1 is LNHDA and CDR2 SQIVND (reference sequence). The ends lost 3 bases at V and 0 bases at J; junction bases unmatched: 5. This CDR3 has 17 amino acids. CDR3 amino acids: CASSMASGRTSTDTQYF. CDR3 bases: TGTGCCAGTAGTATGGCTAGCGGGAGGACTAGCACAGATACGCAGTATTTT.

The chain recombines TRBV18 with TRBJ2-1; 14 positions agree with TRBD2. The CDR3 consists of 15 residues. V lost 3 bases to trimming and J lost 9 bases; unmatched junction nucleotides: 4. Germline CDR1 and CDR2: KGHSH and LQKENI. The CDR3 region is CASSPGLAGAVEQFF. The CDR3 bases are TGTGCCAGCTCACCGGGACTAGCGGGAGCCGTTGAGCAGTTCTTC.

V usage is TRBV7-9 and J usage is TRBJ2-5, with 7 bases that match TRBD2. CDR1 and CDR2 from the germline V gene are SEHNR and FQNEAQ (reference sequence). V was clipped by 2 bases and J by 2 bases; unmatched bases: 8. There are 16 residues in the CDR3. This chain's CDR3 is CASSLLTSADQETQYF. CDR3 DNA: TGTGCCAGCAGCTTATTAACTAGCGCAGATCAAGAGACCCAGTACTTC.

The rearrangement uses TRBV5-1 and TRBJ2-7; TRBD2 might be the D (6 bases). Germline assignment: CDR1 SGHRS and CDR2 YFSETQ. The V end lost 4 bases, the J end lost 5 bases, and 13 bases lay between the germline ends. The CDR3 runs to 13 residues. The CDR3 protein is CASSQGGEDEQYF. The CDR3 region has the DNA TGCGCCAGCAGCCAGGGCGGGGAGGACGAGCAGTACTTC.

The chain links TRBV4-1 to TRBJ1-2; the D is unclear. Per the germline V gene, CDR1 is MGHRA and CDR2 is YSYEKL. There are 13 residues in the CDR3. Trimming removed 1 base at V and 4 bases at J, with 7 bases between. The CDR3 nucleotides are TGCGCCAGCAGCCAAGGAGAGGCCTATGGCTACACCTTC. This encodes CASSQGEAYGYTF.

V gene TRBV4-1 combines with J gene TRBJ1-2, with TRBD1 matching 9 bases. V shed 2 bases, J shed 1 base, and the junction held 2 bases outside the gene matches. The CDR3 sequence is 15 residues long. Germline V gives CDR1 MGHRA, CDR2 YSYEKL. CDR3 amino acids: CASSQQGQGNYGYTF. Here the CDR3 DNA reads TGCGCCAGCAGCCAACAGGGACAGGGTAACTATGGCTACACCTTC.

Only one count was recorded for this clone. The rearrangement links TRBV9 to TRBJ1-5; TRBD1 agrees at 7 bases. Germline V lookup: CDR1 SGDLS, CDR2 YYNGEE. With 3 bases clipped from V and 4 bases from J, the junction kept 4 bases outside the gene matches. This CDR3 region has 14 residues. This chain's CDR3 is CASSAGTDNQPQHF. The CDR3 region has the DNA TGTGCCAGCAGCGCAGGGACAGATAATCAGCCCCAGCATTTT.

The chain couples TRBV2 to TRBJ2-2; tentatively, D is TRBD2 (7 bases). The CDR3 consists of 14 residues. Germline CDR1 is SNHLY and CDR2 is FYNNEI. Trimming left V 9 bases short and J 7 bases short, with 18 bases between. Here the CDR3 DNA reads TGTGCCAGGCGACTAGCCGGGGGGCACGGGGAGCTGTTTTTT. Translation: CARRLAGGHGELFF.

This rearrangement joins TRBV25-1 to TRBJ2-2; D might be TRBD1 (6 bases). This CDR3 is built from 16 residues. Deletions cut 0 bases from V and 3 bases from J, with 11 bases between. CDR1 is MGHDK and CDR2 is SYGVNS in the germline V gene. For the CDR3, the DNA is TGTGCCAGCAGTGAATATACAGGGATCTACACCGGGGAGCTGTTTTTT. As protein: CASSEYTGIYTGELFF. The variable domain in full, with the rest retrieved from reference TRBV25-1 and TRBJ2-2, is EADIYQTPRYLVIGTGKKITLECSQTMGHDKMYWYQQDPGMELHLIHYSYGVNSTEKGDLSSESTVSRIRTEHFPLTLESARPSHTSQYLCASSEYTGIYTGELFFGEGSRLTVL.

V is TRBV6-6 and J is TRBJ1-6; TRBD1 aligns across 8 bases. Germline loops: CDR1 MNHNY, CDR2 SVGAGI (reference sequence). CDR3 length equals 15 residues. The V segment lost 5 bases and the J segment 14 bases; nucleotides outside the gene matches: 14. The CDR3 is CASSITGQGFLALHF. In DNA, the CDR3 is TGTGCCAGCAGTATAACCGGACAGGGCTTTTTAGCCCTCCACTTT.

The rearrangement links TRBV20-1 to TRBJ2-1, with TRBD2 matching over 8 bases. Looked up from germline, CDR1 is DFQATT and CDR2 is SNEGSKA (reference sequence). The CDR3 runs to 11 residues. After removal of 5 bases from V and 16 bases from J, the junction contained 10 bases not matched to a gene. This CDR3 reads CSAVRAGVGFF. The CDR3 region has the DNA TGCAGTGCTGTACGAGCGGGGGTGGGATTCTTC.